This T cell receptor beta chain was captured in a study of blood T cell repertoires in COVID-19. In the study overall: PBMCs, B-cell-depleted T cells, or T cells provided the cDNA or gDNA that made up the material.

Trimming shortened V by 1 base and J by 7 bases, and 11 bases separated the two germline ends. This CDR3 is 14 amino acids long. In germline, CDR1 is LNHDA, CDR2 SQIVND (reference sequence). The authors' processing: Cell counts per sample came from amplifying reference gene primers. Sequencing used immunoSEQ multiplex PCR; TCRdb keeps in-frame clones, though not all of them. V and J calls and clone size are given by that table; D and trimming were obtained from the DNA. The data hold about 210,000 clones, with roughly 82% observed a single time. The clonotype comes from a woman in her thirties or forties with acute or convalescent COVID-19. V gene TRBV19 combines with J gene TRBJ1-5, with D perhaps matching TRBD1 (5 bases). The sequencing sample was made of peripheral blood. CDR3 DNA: TGTGCCAGTAGTATAGGGTGGGGGGACCAGCCCCAGCATTTT. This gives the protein CASSIGWGDQPQHF. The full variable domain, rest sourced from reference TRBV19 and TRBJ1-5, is DGGITQSPKYLFRKEGQNVTLSCEQNLNHDAMYWYRQDPGQGLRLIYYSQIVNDFQKGDIAEGYSVSREKKESFPLTVTSAQKNPTAFYLCASSIGWGDQPQHFGDGTRLSIL.